The 21 T cell receptor beta chains below all came from one sample that was sequenced in a study of T-cell reconstitution after alpha-beta-depleted transplantation in children. Unique molecular identifiers were incorporated when the TCRbeta library was constructed. TCRdb passed the PCR reads through MiXCR, listing each CDR3 protein once. Among some 460,000 distinct CDR3 sequences listed, around 15% were seen once. The sample in question was PBMCs, mostly from graft donor cells, obtained 360 days after TCRalphabeta/CD19-depleted stem cell transplant. The receptors stem from a boy under two years old who had a stem cell transplant for Wiskott-Aldrich syndrome, so the T cells may come from the graft donor.

This clonotype was detected ten times or more. The rearrangement uses TRBV5-6 and TRBJ2-5, with TRBD1 matching over 8 bases. Germline V gives CDR1 SGHDT, CDR2 YYEEEE. The CDR3 is 13 residues long. J was trimmed by 4 bases and V by 4 bases; bases with no gene match: 3. CDR3 sequence (DNA): TGTGCCAGCAGCCGACAGGGGCGAGAGACCCAGTACTTC. This translates into CASSRQGRETQYF.

This chain joins TRBV7-8 and TRBJ2-7; TRBD2 matches at 8 bases. Germline loops: CDR1 SGHVS, CDR2 FQNEAQ. Losses at the gene ends were 5 bases for V and 2 bases for J; bases not matched to a gene: 8. There are 15 residues in the CDR3. The CDR3 bases are TGTGCCAGCAGCACCCGACTAGCGAGGACCTACGAGCAGTACTTC. It translates to CASSTRLARTYEQYF.

This sequence joins TRBV11-3 and TRBJ2-1; 8 bases line up with TRBD2. The CDR3 is 17 amino acids. The V segment lost 5 bases and the J segment 5 bases; nucleotides outside the gene matches: 14. Per germline, CDR1 SGHNT and CDR2 YENEEA. This chain's CDR3 is CASSPILLAGEDNEQFF. CDR3 DNA sequence: TGTGCCAGCAGCCCGATCCTGCTAGCGGGTGAAGACAATGAGCAGTTCTTC.

J is TRBJ2-2 and V is TRBV27; 11 nucleotides match TRBD2. The V segment lost 5 bases and the J segment 5 bases; nucleotides outside the gene matches: 4. CDR1 and CDR2 (germline): MNHEY, SMNVEV (reference sequence). This CDR3 is 15 amino acids long. The CDR3 protein is CASSPRLAGTGELFF. Here the CDR3 DNA reads TGTGCCAGCAGTCCGCGACTAGCGGGGACCGGGGAGCTGTTTTTT.

This clonotype has a handful of counts. As DNA, the CDR3 is TGTGCCAGCTCACCAGACAGCTTTAGCACAGATACGCAGTATTTT. Protein: CASSPDSFSTDTQYF. The gene calls are TRBV18 and TRBJ2-3, with a possible D match to TRBD1 (5 bases). V dropped 2 bases and J dropped 0 bases, with 9 bases sitting between them. The V gene's germline CDR1 is KGHSH and CDR2 LQKENI. The CDR3 sequence is 15 residues long.

The chain links TRBV2 to TRBJ2-5; D gene unclear. The ends were cut back, 8 bases at V and 5 bases at J, with 9 bases in the middle. Germline V gene sequence: CDR1 SNHLY, CDR2 FYNNEI. The CDR3 extends over 11 amino acids. The CDR3 DNA sequence: TGTGCCAGCCTTAATTGGGAGACCCAGTACTTC. Protein: CASLNWETQYF.

The genes are TRBV11-2 and TRBJ2-3; the match to TRBD1 covers 7 bases. Trimming at V came to 5 bases and at J to 5 bases, leaving 10 bases not matched to a gene. The CDR3 runs 15 residues. Looked up from germline, CDR1 is SGHAT and CDR2 is FQNNGV. The DNA for the CDR3 is TGTGCCAGCAGCGCTGCGAGGGGGCTGGGAGATACGCAGTATTTT. Its translation: CASSAARGLGDTQYF.

The gene calls are TRBV12-3 or TRBV12-4 and TRBJ2-1, with 7 bases matching TRBD1. This CDR3 region has 12 residues. Germline trimming cut 4 bases from V and 13 bases from J; bases unmatched to any gene: 7. The chain's CDR3 is CASSSGTVRQFF. The CDR3 DNA sequence: TGTGCCAGCAGTTCCGGGACAGTCCGTCAGTTCTTC.

This clonotype occurred a few times. The chain joins TRBV9 to TRBJ2-1; the D is unclear. Trimming left V 2 bases short and J 8 bases short, with 11 bases between. Germline CDR1 is SGDLS and CDR2 is YYNGEE. This CDR3 comprises 13 residues. The CDR3 DNA reads as TGTGCCAGCAGCGTGGCAGGATGGGATGAGCAGTTCTTC. The encoded protein is CASSVAGWDEQFF. The whole variable domain, filled in from reference TRBV9 and TRBJ2-1, reads DSGVTQTPKHLITATGQRVTLRCSPRSGDLSVYWYQQSLDQGLQFLIQYYNGEERAKGNILERFSAQQFPDLHSELNLSSLELGDSALYFCASSVAGWDEQFFGPGTRLTVL.

This clonotype came up a few times. The chain uses TRBV5-1 and TRBJ2-1, with 11 bases lining up with TRBD2. Trimming removed 7 bases from V and 3 bases from J; junction bases left unmatched: 12. There are 17 residues in the CDR3. From germline, CDR1 is SGHRS and CDR2 YFSETQ. The CDR3 sequence is CASSLASGGSLYNEQFF. The CDR3 DNA reads TGCGCCAGCTCCCTGGCTAGCGGGGGGTCCCTCTACAATGAGCAGTTCTTC. The entire variable domain, with the rest obtained from reference TRBV5-1 and TRBJ2-1, is as follows: KAGVTQTPRYLIKTRGQQVTLSCSPISGHRSVSWYQQTPGQGLQFLFEYFSETQRNKGNFPGRFSGRQFSNSRSEMNVSTLELGDSALYLCASSLASGGSLYNEQFFGPGTRLTVL.

A few counts support this clonotype. The chain has TRBV5-1 and TRBJ2-2; D might be TRBD1 (6 bases). Germline V gene sequence: CDR1 SGHRS, CDR2 YFSETQ. CDR3 length: 13 residues. Trimming left V 5 bases short and J 5 bases short, with 10 bases between. The CDR3 loop is CASRGAETGELFF. CDR3 DNA sequence: TGCGCCAGCAGGGGGGCCGAAACCGGGGAGCTGTTTTTT.

V gene TRBV27 combines with J gene TRBJ2-1, with TRBD2 as a possible D gene (6 bases). Germline V gene sequence: CDR1 MNHEY, CDR2 SMNVEV (reference sequence). The CDR3 sequence is 13 residues long. V lost 6 bases and J 9 bases, leaving 15 bases between the germline ends. CDR3 nucleotide sequence: TGTGCCAGCAGACCTTTGGGAGGTTTTGAGCAGTTCTTC. This sequence encodes CASRPLGGFEQFF.

The genes are TRBV7-2 and TRBJ1-4, with D possibly being TRBD1 (6 bases). CDR3 length: 15 amino acids. V dropped 2 bases and J dropped 7 bases, with 14 bases sitting between them. Germline V gene data show CDR1 as SGHTA and CDR2 as FQGNSA. The CDR3 bases are TGTGCCAGCAGCTTACGGTCTTGGGGGCGTGAAAAACTGTTTTTT. Its translation: CASSLRSWGREKLFF.

This clonotype turned up a few times. The chain employs TRBV24-1 and TRBJ2-3; D remains ambiguous. The germline gives CDR1 KGHDR, CDR2 SFDVKD. V lost 1 base, J lost 5 bases, and 9 bases lay in between. The CDR3 totals 14 residues. For the CDR3, the DNA is TGTGCCACCAGTGATTTTACAATGCAAGATACGCAGTATTTT. This sequence encodes CATSDFTMQDTQYF.

This chain uses TRBV7-6 with TRBJ2-3, with 8 bases aligning to TRBD2. The trim removed 0 bases at V and 1 base at J, leaving 6 bases unmatched. The CDR3 is 17 amino acids. The germline V gene encodes CDR1 SGHVS and CDR2 FNYEAQ. CDR3: CASSLAPGGIGTDTQYF. CDR3 nucleotides: TGTGCCAGCAGCTTAGCCCCGGGGGGGATCGGCACAGATACGCAGTATTTT.

This rearrangement joins TRBV7-2 to TRBJ2-5; 10 bases are a match to TRBD1. The CDR3 is 15 residues long. Trimming at V came to 1 base and at J to 7 bases, leaving 6 bases not matched to a gene. The germline CDR1 and CDR2 sequences are SGHTA and FQGNSA. In nucleotides, the CDR3 is TGTGCCAGCAGCTTAGGGGACAGGGGATTTGGGACCCAGTACTTC. This encodes CASSLGDRGFGTQYF.

J is TRBJ2-1 and V is TRBV7-9, with D tentatively TRBD1 (5 bases). Trimming pared 2 bases from V and 6 bases from J, leaving 11 bases between. Per the germline V gene, CDR1 is SEHNR and CDR2 is FQNEAQ (reference sequence). The CDR3 is 14 residues long. The DNA of the CDR3 is TGTGCCAGCAGCTTACAGGGATTTTCCAATGAGCAGTTCTTC. Residues: CASSLQGFSNEQFF.

CDR3 DNA: TGTGCCAGCAGCTTAGCCTATCGGGACAGGGTGAAAGAGACCCAGTACTTC. Protein: CASSLAYRDRVKETQYF. The V gene is TRBV7-2, the J gene TRBJ2-5, with 9 nucleotides matching TRBD1. The CDR3 covers 17 residues. CDR1 and CDR2 from the germline V gene are SGHTA and FQGNSA. V was clipped by 0 bases and J by 3 bases; unmatched bases: 8.

This clonotype turned up a few times. The chain links TRBV27 to TRBJ2-3; D is ambiguous. V gave up 0 bases and J gave up 3 bases, with 13 bases separating them. From germline, CDR1 is MNHEY and CDR2 SMNVEV (reference sequence). The CDR3 runs to 16 residues. The CDR3 coding sequence is TGTGCCAGCAGTTTATCGGGATGGGCTGAAACAGATACGCAGTATTTT. Translation gives CASSLSGWAETDTQYF.

J is TRBJ2-1 and V is TRBV2; 14 bases align to TRBD2. Germline V gives CDR1 SNHLY, CDR2 FYNNEI. CDR3 size: 15 residues. The V gene end was trimmed by 5 bases and the J gene end by 12 bases; junction bases not matched to a gene: 9. CDR3 bases: TGTGCCAGCAGTCAGACTAGCGGGGGGGCAAGGGGGCAGTTCTTC. This encodes CASSQTSGGARGQFF.

This clonotype was seen a few times. The gene calls are TRBV12-3 or TRBV12-4 and TRBJ2-2, with 12 bases aligning to TRBD1. The junction had 7 bases not matched to a gene; V was cut back by 4 bases and J by 7 bases. The CDR3 has 16 residues. CDR3 coding DNA: TGTGCCAGCAGTTGGGGACAGGGGGCTAAACGCGGGGAGCTGTTTTTT. Translation: CASSWGQGAKRGELFF.